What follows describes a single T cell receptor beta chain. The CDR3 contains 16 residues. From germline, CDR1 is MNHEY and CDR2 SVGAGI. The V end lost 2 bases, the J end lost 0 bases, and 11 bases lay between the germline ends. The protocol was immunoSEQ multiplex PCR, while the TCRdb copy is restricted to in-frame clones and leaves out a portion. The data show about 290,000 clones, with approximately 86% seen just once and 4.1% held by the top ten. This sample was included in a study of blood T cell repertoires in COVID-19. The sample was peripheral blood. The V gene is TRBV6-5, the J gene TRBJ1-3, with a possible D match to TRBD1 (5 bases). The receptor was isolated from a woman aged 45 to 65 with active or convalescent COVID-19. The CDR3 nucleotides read TGTGCCAGCAGTTACGATGGGGCCCTCTCTGGAAACACCATATATTTT. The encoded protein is CASSYDGALSGNTIYF.